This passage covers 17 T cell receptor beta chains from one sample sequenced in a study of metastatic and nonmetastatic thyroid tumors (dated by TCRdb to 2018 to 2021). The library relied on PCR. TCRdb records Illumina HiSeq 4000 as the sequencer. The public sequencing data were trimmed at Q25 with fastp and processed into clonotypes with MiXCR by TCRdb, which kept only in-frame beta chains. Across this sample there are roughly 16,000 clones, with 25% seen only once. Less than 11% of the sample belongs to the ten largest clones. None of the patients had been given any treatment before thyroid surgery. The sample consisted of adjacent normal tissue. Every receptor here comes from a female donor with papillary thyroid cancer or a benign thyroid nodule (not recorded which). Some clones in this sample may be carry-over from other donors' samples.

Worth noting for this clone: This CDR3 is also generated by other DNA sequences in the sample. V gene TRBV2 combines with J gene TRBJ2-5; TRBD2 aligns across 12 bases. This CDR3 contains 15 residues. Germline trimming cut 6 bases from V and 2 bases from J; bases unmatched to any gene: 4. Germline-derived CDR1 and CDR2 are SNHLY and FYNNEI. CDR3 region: CASRGLAGWQETQYF. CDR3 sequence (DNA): TGTGCCAGCAGGGGACTAGCGGGCTGGCAAGAGACCCAGTACTTC.

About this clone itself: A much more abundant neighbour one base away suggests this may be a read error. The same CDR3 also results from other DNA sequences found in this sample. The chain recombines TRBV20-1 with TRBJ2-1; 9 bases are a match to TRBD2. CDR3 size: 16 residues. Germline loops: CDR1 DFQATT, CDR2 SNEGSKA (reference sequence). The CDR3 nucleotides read TGCAGTGCCAGAGATTACCTAGCGGGACTGGACAATGAGCAGTTCTTC. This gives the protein CSARDYLAGLDNEQFF.

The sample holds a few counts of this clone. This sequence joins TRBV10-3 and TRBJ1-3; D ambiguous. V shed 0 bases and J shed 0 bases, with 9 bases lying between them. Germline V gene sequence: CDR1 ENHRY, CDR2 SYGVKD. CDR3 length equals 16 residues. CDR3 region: CAISESLAGSGNTIYF. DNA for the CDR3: TGTGCCATCAGTGAGTCACTGGCCGGCTCTGGAAACACCATATATTTT.

The CDR3 loop is CASSVGVPLWANQPQHF. CDR3 coding DNA: TGTGCCAGCAGCGTAGGTGTGCCGCTTTGGGCCAATCAGCCCCAGCATTTT. The V gene is TRBV9, the J gene TRBJ1-5; D gene ambiguous. The CDR3 sequence is 17 residues long. Germline V gene sequence: CDR1 SGDLS, CDR2 YYNGEE. Trimming removed 0 bases from V and 3 bases from J, with 16 bases in between.

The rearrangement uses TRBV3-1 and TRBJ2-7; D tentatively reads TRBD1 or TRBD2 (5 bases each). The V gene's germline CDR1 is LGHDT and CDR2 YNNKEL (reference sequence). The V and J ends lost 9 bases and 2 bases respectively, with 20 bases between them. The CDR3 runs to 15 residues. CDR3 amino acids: CASGGEEDPPYEQYF. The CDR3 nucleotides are TGTGCCAGTGGGGGAGAGGAGGATCCTCCCTACGAGCAGTACTTC.

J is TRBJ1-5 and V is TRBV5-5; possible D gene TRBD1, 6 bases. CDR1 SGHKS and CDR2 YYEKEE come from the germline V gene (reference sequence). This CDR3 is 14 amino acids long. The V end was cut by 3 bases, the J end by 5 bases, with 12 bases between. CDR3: CASSSTGMDQPQHF. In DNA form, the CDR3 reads TGTGCCAGCAGCTCCACAGGGATGGATCAGCCCCAGCATTTT.

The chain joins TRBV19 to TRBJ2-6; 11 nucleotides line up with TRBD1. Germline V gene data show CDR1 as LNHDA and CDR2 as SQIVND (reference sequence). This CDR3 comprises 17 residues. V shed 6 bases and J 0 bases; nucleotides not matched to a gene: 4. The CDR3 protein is CASRWTGGSSGANVLTF. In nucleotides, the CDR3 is TGTGCCAGTAGATGGACAGGGGGCAGCTCTGGGGCCAACGTCCTGACTTTC.

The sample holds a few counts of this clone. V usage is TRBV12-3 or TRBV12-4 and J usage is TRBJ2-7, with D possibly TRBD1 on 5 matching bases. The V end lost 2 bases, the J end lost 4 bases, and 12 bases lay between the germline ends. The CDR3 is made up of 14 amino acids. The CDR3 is CASSLQGSRYEQYF. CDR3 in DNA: TGTGCCAGCAGTTTACAGGGAAGTCGATACGAGCAGTACTTC.

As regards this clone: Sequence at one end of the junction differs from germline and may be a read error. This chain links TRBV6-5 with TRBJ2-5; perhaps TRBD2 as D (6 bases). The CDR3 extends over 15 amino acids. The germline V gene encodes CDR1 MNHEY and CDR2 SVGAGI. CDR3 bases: TGTGCCAGCATTTACTTTGCGGGAACCGGCGAGACCCAGTACTTC. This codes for CASIYFAGTGETQYF.

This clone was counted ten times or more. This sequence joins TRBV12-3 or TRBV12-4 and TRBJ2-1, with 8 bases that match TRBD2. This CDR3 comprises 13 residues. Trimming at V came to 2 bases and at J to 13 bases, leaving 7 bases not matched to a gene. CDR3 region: CASSLYQREFQFF. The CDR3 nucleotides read TGTGCCAGCAGTTTATATCAGCGGGAGTTTCAGTTCTTC.

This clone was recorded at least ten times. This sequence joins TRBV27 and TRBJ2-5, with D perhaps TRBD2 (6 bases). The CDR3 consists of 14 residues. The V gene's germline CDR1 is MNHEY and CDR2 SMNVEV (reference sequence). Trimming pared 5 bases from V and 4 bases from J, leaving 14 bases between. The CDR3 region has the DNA TGTGCCAGCAGTCGTCGGAGGGCCCTAGAGACCCAGTACTTC. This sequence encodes CASSRRRALETQYF.

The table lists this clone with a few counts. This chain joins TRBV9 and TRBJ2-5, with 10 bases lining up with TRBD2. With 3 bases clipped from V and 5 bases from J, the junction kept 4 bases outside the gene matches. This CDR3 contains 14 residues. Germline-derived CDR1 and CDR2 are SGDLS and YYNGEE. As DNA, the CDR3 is TGTGCCAGCAGCGAGCGGGGGGGCGAGGAGACCCAGTACTTC. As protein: CASSERGGEETQYF.

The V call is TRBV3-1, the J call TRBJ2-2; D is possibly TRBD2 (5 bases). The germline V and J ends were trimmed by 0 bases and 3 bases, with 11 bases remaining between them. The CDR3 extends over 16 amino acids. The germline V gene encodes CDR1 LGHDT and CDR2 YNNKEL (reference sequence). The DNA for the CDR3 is TGTGCCAGCAGCCAAGATCTTCGGGGATACACCGGGGAGCTGTTTTTT. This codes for CASSQDLRGYTGELFF.

CDR3 bases: TGTGCCAGCAGCTTGGTAGGGGTACCCTATGGCTACACCTTC. Its translation: CASSLVGVPYGYTF. The chain recombines TRBV2 with TRBJ1-2, with D maybe TRBD1 (5 bases). Between the trimmed V and J ends, which lost 6 bases and 4 bases, there was a span of 15 bases. The germline V gene has CDR1 SNHLY and CDR2 FYNNEI. The CDR3 totals 14 residues.

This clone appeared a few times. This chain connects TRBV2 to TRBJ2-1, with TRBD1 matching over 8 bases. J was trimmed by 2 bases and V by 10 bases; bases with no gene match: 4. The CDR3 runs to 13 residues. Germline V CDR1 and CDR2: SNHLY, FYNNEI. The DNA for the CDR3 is TGTGCCACCCGACAGGGGACCTACAATGAGCAGTTCTTC. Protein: CATRQGTYNEQFF.

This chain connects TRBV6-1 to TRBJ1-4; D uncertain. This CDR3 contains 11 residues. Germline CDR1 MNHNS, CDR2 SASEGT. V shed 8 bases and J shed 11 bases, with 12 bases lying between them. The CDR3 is CASGGMGKLFF. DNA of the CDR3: TGTGCCAGCGGCGGTATGGGGAAACTGTTTTTT.

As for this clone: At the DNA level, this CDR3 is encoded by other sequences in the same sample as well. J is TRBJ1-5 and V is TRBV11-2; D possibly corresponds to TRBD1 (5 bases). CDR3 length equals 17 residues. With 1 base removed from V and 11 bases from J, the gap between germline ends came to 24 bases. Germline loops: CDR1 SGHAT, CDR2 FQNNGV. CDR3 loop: CASSLGGGRGLLQSQHF. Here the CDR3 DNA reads TGTGCCAGCAGCTTAGGAGGCGGTAGGGGCCTCCTCCAATCCCAGCATTTT.